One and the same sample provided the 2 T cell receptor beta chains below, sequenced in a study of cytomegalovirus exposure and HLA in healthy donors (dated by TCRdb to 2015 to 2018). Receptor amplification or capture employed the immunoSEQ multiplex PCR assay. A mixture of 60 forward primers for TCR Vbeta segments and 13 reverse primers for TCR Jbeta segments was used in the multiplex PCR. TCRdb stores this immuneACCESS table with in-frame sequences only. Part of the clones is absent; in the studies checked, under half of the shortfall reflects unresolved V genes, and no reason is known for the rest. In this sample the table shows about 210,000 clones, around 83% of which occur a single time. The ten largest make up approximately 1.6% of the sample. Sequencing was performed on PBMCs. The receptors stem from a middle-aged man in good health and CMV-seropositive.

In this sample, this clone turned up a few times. CDR3 residues: CASSLTGGLYEQYF. The CDR3 DNA is TGTGCCAGCAGCTTAACAGGGGGCCTTTACGAGCAGTACTTC. The chain joins TRBV7-2 to TRBJ2-7, with 9 bases aligning to TRBD1. The J segment lost 4 bases and the V segment lost 2 bases, leaving 3 bases of the junction unmatched. This CDR3 is built from 14 residues. Germline lookup yields CDR1 SGHTA and CDR2 FQGNSA.

The CDR3: CASSLSTMTEAFF. CDR3 DNA: TGTGCCAGCAGTTTATCTACTATGACTGAAGCTTTCTTT. The J gene is TRBJ1-1, the V gene TRBV27; D is ambiguous. The CDR3 covers 13 residues. V was shortened by 0 bases and J by 5 bases, with 7 bases between the two germline ends. Germline V gene sequence: CDR1 MNHEY, CDR2 SMNVEV (reference sequence).